This T cell receptor (beta chain) was identified during a study of CD8 T cells in Susac syndrome. CDR1 is MGHRA, CDR2 YSYEKL, per germline. The CDR3 contains 17 residues. With 0 bases clipped from V and 6 bases from J, the junction kept 10 bases outside the gene matches. Roughly 0.45 to 1 ug RNA was reverse transcribed with random hexamers. Across 54 Vbeta and 13 Jbeta, TCR beta CDR3 was amplified with immunoSEQ multiplex PCR. TCRdb independently ran MiXCR on the immunoSEQ multiplex PCR reads; one entry per CDR3 protein. Among some 400,000 distinct CDR3 sequences listed, more than 70% were seen once. Sequencing was done on a sample of CD8+ T cells from PBMCs. The clonotype was recovered from a human donor with multiple sclerosis. The chain employs TRBV4-1 and TRBJ2-2, with 7 bases fitting TRBD1. CDR3 protein: CASSQEIRQGLPGELFF. As DNA, the CDR3 is TGCGCCAGCAGCCAAGAGATTCGACAGGGCTTGCCCGGGGAGCTGTTTTTT.